This T cell receptor (beta chain) was documented in a study of graft-versus-host responses after intestinal transplantation. Only in-frame clones appear in the TCRdb table, and some are missing; sequencing was by immunoSEQ multiplex PCR. The data show some 15,000 clones, with 33% seen just once and over 3.5% held by the top ten. Germline-derived CDR1 and CDR2 are MNHNY and SVGAGI (reference sequence). V dropped 6 bases and J dropped 7 bases, with 18 bases sitting between them. This CDR3 is 14 amino acids long. J is TRBJ2-5 and V is TRBV6-6, with D perhaps TRBD1 or TRBD2 (5 bases each). The source was alloreactive CD4+ T cells from a mixed lymphocyte reaction culture, collected before intestinal transplant. As to subset: CFSE-low proliferating T cells sorted from roughly six-day pre-transplant mixed lymphocyte reaction (GvH or HvG direction). The receptor was isolated from a human patient who received an intestinal transplant. The CDR3 DNA reads as TGTGCCAGCAGAATTACCCGGGACCCCGGGACCCAGTACTTC. Its translation: CASRITRDPGTQYF.